This T cell receptor (beta chain) was obtained from a study of blood T cells in healthy people across ages. With 5 bases clipped from V and 5 bases from J, the junction kept 3 bases outside the gene matches. The CDR3 extends over 14 amino acids. Germline-derived CDR1 and CDR2 are SGHTA and FQGNSA. A second PCR of 7 to 11 cycles used a sample-barcoded 5' primer and a J-beta primer mix. TCRdb called the 5' RACE reads again in MiXCR, with one record for every CDR3 protein. The top ten clones hold around 22% of a sample with roughly 800,000 distinct CDR3 sequences, roughly 60% of them seen once. Only a few counts were recorded for this clonotype.

Source material: blood. This clonotype was obtained from a man between 25 and 39 years old in good health. The chain recombines TRBV7-2 with TRBJ2-1, with TRBD2 identical over 10 bases. Written as DNA, the CDR3 is TGTGCCAGCAGCCCGGGACTAGCGAACAATGAGCAGTTCTTC. The encoded protein is CASSPGLANNEQFF.